One sample yielded the 7 T cell receptor beta chains listed below, sequenced in a study of blood T cell repertoires in COVID-19. Measured with immunoSEQ multiplex PCR; TCRdb has only the in-frame clones, and not every one. The sample has a few hundred thousand clones; about 86% are singletons. The sequencing sample was made of PBMCs or T cells enriched from blood (not recorded which). The receptors derive from a middle-aged woman with acute COVID-19.

CDR3 bases: TGTGCCAGCAGTCCGCCGGGACAGGGGCCAAACCAACGGTATGGCTACACCTTC. The encoded protein is CASSPPGQGPNQRYGYTF. The chain uses TRBV28 and TRBJ1-2; 10 bases map to TRBD1. The CDR3 is 18 amino acids. V lost 5 bases, J lost 5 bases, and 17 bases stayed unmatched. Germline CDR1 MDHEN, CDR2 SYDVKM.

The chain is built from TRBV2 and TRBJ1-5, with a possible D match to TRBD1 (6 bases). The CDR3 has 13 residues. The ends were cut back, 5 bases at V and 3 bases at J, with 8 bases in the middle. The germline V gene has CDR1 SNHLY and CDR2 FYNNEI. This CDR3 reads CASSWDINQPQHF. The CDR3, as DNA: TGTGCCAGCAGTTGGGACATCAATCAGCCCCAGCATTTT.

The V gene is TRBV5-4, the J gene TRBJ1-6; 9 positions agree with TRBD1. Germline assignment: CDR1 SGHNT and CDR2 YYREEE (reference sequence). This CDR3 spans 16 amino acids. Germline trimming cut 3 bases from V and 9 bases from J; bases unmatched to any gene: 10. CDR3 sequence reads: CASSSTGGIRLSPLHF. Here the CDR3 DNA reads TGTGCCAGCAGCTCGACAGGGGGTATTAGACTTTCACCCCTCCACTTT. Combining the CDR3 with reference TRBV5-4 and TRBJ1-6 gives the whole variable domain ETGVTQSPTHLIKTRGQQVTLRCSSQSGHNTVSWYQQALGQGPQFIFQYYREEENGRGNFPPRFSGLQFPNYSSELNVNALELDDSALYLCASSSTGGIRLSPLHFGNGTRLTVT.

J is TRBJ1-1 and V is TRBV5-1; D uncertain. Trimming left V 3 bases short and J 1 base short, with 13 bases between. Germline-derived CDR1 and CDR2 are SGHRS and YFSETQ. The CDR3 is 15 amino acids. The CDR3 DNA reads TGCGCCAGCAGCTCTACAGAAAACAGGAACACTGAAGCTTTCTTT. It translates to CASSSTENRNTEAFF.

The V and J genes are TRBV7-3 and TRBJ1-6, with D possibly matching TRBD1 (5 bases). From germline, CDR1 is SGHTA and CDR2 FQGTGA. CDR3 length: 14 residues. The V end lost 5 bases, the J end lost 7 bases, and 12 bases lay between the germline ends. The CDR3 sequence is CASSPGSSNSPLHF. CDR3 DNA: TGTGCCAGCAGCCCAGGGTCCTCCAATTCACCCCTCCACTTT.

The rearrangement joins TRBV11-3 to TRBJ2-7; 8 bases fit TRBD1. This CDR3 has 16 amino acids. The ends lost 0 bases at V and 4 bases at J; junction bases unmatched: 8. The germline gives CDR1 SGHNT, CDR2 YENEEA. The CDR3 loop is CASSLDRQGAWYEQYF. The CDR3 nucleotides read TGTGCCAGCAGCTTAGATCGGCAGGGGGCCTGGTACGAGCAGTACTTC.

The chain has TRBV28 and TRBJ2-7; 8 bases fit TRBD2. The CDR3 contains 14 residues. J gave up 3 bases and V 3 bases, and 4 bases lay outside the gene matches. Germline V gene sequence: CDR1 MDHEN, CDR2 SYDVKM. The CDR3, as DNA: TGTGCCAGCAGTTTCTCTAGCGGGCTCTACGAGCAGTACTTC. As protein: CASSFSSGLYEQYF.